Listed here is a single TCR beta chain. Germline values: CDR1 SGHTA, CDR2 FQGNSA. V gave up 5 bases and J gave up 1 base; unmatched junction bases: 6. The length of the CDR3 is 15 residues. The data belong to a study of blood T cell repertoires in COVID-19. Overall study context: Researchers got acute and convalescent COVID-19 samples from the United States, Italy and Spain.

Profiling relied on immunoSEQ multiplex PCR, and the TCRdb table lists in-frame clones only, not all of them. The sample contains hundreds of thousands of clones, about 89% of which appear only once. The receptor comes from a woman in her 30s with COVID-19, enrolled during active disease. The sample was peripheral blood. The chain combines TRBV7-2 with TRBJ2-5; 8 bases are a match to TRBD1. CDR3 in DNA: TGTGCCAGCAGCCAAGCTGGACAGGGCCAAGAGACCCAGTACTTC. Translating it yields CASSQAGQGQETQYF.